This is a list of T cell receptor beta chains from one sample in a study of T cells in localized non-small cell lung cancer. Method: immunoSEQ multiplex PCR; TCRdb's copy keeps in-frame clones and lacks some. In the table there are roughly 72,000 clones, roughly nine tenths of which are singletons. Here the sequenced sample was peripheral blood, taken before any cancer treatment. The origin of the receptors is a male donor aged 60 or over with stage III squamous cell lung carcinoma. Each CDR3 is given with its conserved first and last residue. D genes are given only for firm matches. Clone size is stated in some rows and not others, as once, few, many or a class when expanded.

NA,TRBD1,TRBJ2-2,TRBV5-4,CASSPGGRTGIRTGELFF,TGTGCCAGCAGCCCTGGGGGTAGGACAGGGATAAGGACCGGGGAGCTGTTTTTT
few,NA,TRBJ1-1,TRBV7-3,CASSRQGGTANTEAFF,TGTGCCAGCAGCCGTCAAGGCGGGACTGCGAACACTGAAGCTTTCTTT
NA,NA,TRBJ2-3,TRBV7-9,CASAEADTQYF,TGTGCCAGCGCGGAGGCAGATACGCAGTATTTT
NA,NA,TRBJ2-6,TRBV5-1,CASSLDLTGYTGANVLTF,TGCGCCAGCAGCTTGGACTTGACAGGATACACTGGGGCCAACGTCCTGACTTTC
few,TRBD1,TRBJ2-4,TRBV6-5,CASSNTGVAKNIQYF,TGTGCCAGCAGTAACACAGGGGTAGCCAAAAACATTCAGTACTTC
NA,NA,TRBJ2-3,TRBV7-2,CASSELGDTQYF,TGTGCCAGCAGCGAACTGGGGGATACGCAGTATTTT
NA,TRBD1,TRBJ2-5,TRBV6-1,CASSEGDRSQETQYF,TGTGCCAGCAGTGAAGGGGACAGGTCCCAAGAGACCCAGTACTTC
NA,NA,TRBJ2-2,TRBV2,CASRGTRNTGELFF,TGTGCCAGCAGGGGGACAAGAAACACCGGGGAGCTGTTTTTT
NA,TRBD1,TRBJ1-2,TRBV18,CASSPDRDGIYGYTF,TGTGCCAGCTCACCCGACAGGGACGGTATCTATGGCTACACCTTC
NA,NA,TRBJ1-5,TRBV2,CASSRGQSIEPQHF,TGTGCCAGCAGTCGCGGACAGAGTATTGAGCCCCAGCATTTT
NA,NA,TRBJ1-2,TRBV5-5,CASTLIGGLGYGYTF,TGTGCCAGCACCCTTATTGGGGGGCTAGGCTATGGCTACACCTTC